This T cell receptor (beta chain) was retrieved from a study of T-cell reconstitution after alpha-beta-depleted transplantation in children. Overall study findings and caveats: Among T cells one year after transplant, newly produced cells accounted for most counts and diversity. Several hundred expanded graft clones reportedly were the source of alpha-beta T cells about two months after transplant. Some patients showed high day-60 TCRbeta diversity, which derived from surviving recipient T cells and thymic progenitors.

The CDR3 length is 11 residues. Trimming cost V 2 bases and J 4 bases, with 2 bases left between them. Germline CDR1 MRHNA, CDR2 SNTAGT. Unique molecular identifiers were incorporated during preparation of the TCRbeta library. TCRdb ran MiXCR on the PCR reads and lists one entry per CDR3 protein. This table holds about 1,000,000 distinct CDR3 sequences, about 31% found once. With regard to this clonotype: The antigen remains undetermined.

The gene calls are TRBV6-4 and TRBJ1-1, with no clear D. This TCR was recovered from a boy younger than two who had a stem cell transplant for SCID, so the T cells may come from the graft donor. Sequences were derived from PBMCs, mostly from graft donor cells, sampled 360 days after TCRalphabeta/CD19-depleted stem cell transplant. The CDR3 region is CASSDGTEAFF. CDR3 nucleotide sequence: TGTGCCAGCAGTGACGGCACTGAAGCTTTCTTT.